One and the same sample provided the 30 T cell receptor beta chains below, sequenced in a study of cytomegalovirus exposure and HLA in healthy donors. Use of 60 Vbeta and 13 Jbeta primers characterized the PCR. Here immunoSEQ multiplex PCR was the method, and the copy in TCRdb shows in-frame clones only, minus some. This sample carries roughly 190,000 clones, 65% to 80% of them seen once, and the ten largest clones take 4.5% to 5.5%. Sequencing was carried out using PBMCs. These receptors all stem from a man aged 25 to 40 in good health and CMV-seropositive.

This chain connects TRBV18 to TRBJ2-1; 8 positions agree with TRBD2. Germline V gene data show CDR1 as KGHSH and CDR2 as LQKENI. The CDR3 has 16 amino acids. V was clipped by 0 bases and J by 3 bases; unmatched bases: 4. CDR3 sequence: CASSPPAGRGYNEQFF. The CDR3 nucleotides are TGTGCCAGCTCACCACCGGCCGGGAGGGGCTACAATGAGCAGTTCTTC.

The rearrangement joins TRBV4-2 to TRBJ1-2, with D possibly matching TRBD1 (5 bases). V dropped 1 base and J dropped 3 bases, with 12 bases sitting between them. This CDR3 contains 15 residues. Germline V gene lookup returns CDR1 LGHNA and CDR2 YNFKEQ. In DNA, the CDR3 is TGTGCCAGCAGCCAAGGCGGGGGTGGGGACTATGGCTACACCTTC. It encodes CASSQGGGGDYGYTF.

This clone was seen more than once but under ten times. This chain links TRBV18 with TRBJ2-7; D perhaps matches TRBD2 (6 bases). Trimming removed 6 bases from V and 2 bases from J, with 17 bases in between. Germline CDR1 reads KGHSH; CDR2 reads LQKENI. This CDR3 region has 15 residues. Written as DNA, the CDR3 is TGTGCCAGCTCCCCGGAGGGGCCGGGGGCCTACGAGCAGTACTTC. Protein product: CASSPEGPGAYEQYF.

The rearrangement joins TRBV30 to TRBJ1-3; D remains unclear. The CDR3 sequence is 14 residues long. Germline-derived CDR1 and CDR2 are GTSNPN and SVGIG (reference sequence). Deletions cut 0 bases from V and 0 bases from J, with 6 bases between. CDR3 region: CAWSVLGSGNTIYF. DNA for the CDR3: TGTGCCTGGAGTGTACTCGGCTCTGGAAACACCATATATTTT.

The chain joins TRBV28 to TRBJ1-2; no clear D. The CDR3 length is 13 residues. Trimming took off 6 bases at V and 6 bases at J, with 14 bases between the two ends. CDR1 is MDHEN, CDR2 SYDVKM, per germline. CDR3 sequence reads: CASRKRTADGYTF. CDR3 coding DNA: TGTGCCAGCAGGAAGCGGACGGCCGATGGCTACACCTTC.

This clone was seen just once. The chain has TRBV4-2 and TRBJ1-5, with TRBD1 matching over 12 bases. CDR1 LGHNA and CDR2 YNFKEQ come from the germline V gene. This CDR3 contains 17 residues. The junction had 8 bases not matched to a gene; V was cut back by 3 bases and J by 5 bases. The CDR3 region is CASSQGDRGRWDQPQHF. As DNA, the CDR3 is TGTGCCAGCAGCCAGGGGGACAGGGGGCGCTGGGATCAGCCCCAGCATTTT.

V and J are TRBV4-1 and TRBJ2-1, with 8 nucleotides matching TRBD2. Looked up from germline, CDR1 is MGHRA and CDR2 is YSYEKL. V shed 2 bases and J 7 bases; nucleotides not matched to a gene: 10. The CDR3 is 16 amino acids. Written as DNA, the CDR3 is TGCGCCAGCAGCCAAACCCTCGGACTAGCAAGGAATGAGCAGTTCTTC. This codes for CASSQTLGLARNEQFF.

In DNA, the CDR3 is TGTGCCAGTAGTCCAGACGGGACAGGCTTGTTTACCGATAGCAATCAGCCCCAGCATTTT. Translating gives CASSPDGTGLFTDSNQPQHF. The gene calls are TRBV19 and TRBJ1-5; TRBD1 matches 8 bases. Trimming at V came to 5 bases and at J to 0 bases, leaving 18 bases not matched to a gene. The CDR3 runs 20 residues. Per germline, CDR1 LNHDA and CDR2 SQIVND (reference sequence). The variable domain in full, completed from reference TRBV19 and TRBJ1-5, reads DGGITQSPKYLFRKEGQNVTLSCEQNLNHDAMYWYRQDPGQGLRLIYYSQIVNDFQKGDIAEGYSVSREKKESFPLTVTSAQKNPTAFYLCASSPDGTGLFTDSNQPQHFGDGTRLSIL.

A word on this clone: Relative to the germline gene, one junction end is altered; a read error may explain this. This chain links TRBV7-7 with TRBJ1-3; maybe TRBD1 (6 bases). The CDR3 contains 15 residues. Germline-derived CDR1 and CDR2 are SSHAT and FNYEAQ (reference sequence). The CDR3, as DNA: TGTGCTAGCAGCTCACGGACAGATTCTGGAAACACCATATATTTT. Translation gives CASSSRTDSGNTIYF.

The chain is built from TRBV5-1 and TRBJ1-2; D unclear. V was shortened by 0 bases and J by 6 bases, with 12 bases between the two germline ends. Looked up from germline, CDR1 is SGHRS and CDR2 is YFSETQ. The length of the CDR3 is 14 residues. The CDR3 region is CASSLGGPRDGYTF. For the CDR3, the DNA is TGCGCCAGCAGCTTGGGAGGGCCCCGGGATGGCTACACCTTC.

This clone was detected a few times. This sequence joins TRBV19 and TRBJ1-1, with 8 bases aligning to TRBD1. V dropped 4 bases and J dropped 5; count of bases not matched to a gene: 3. This CDR3 has 13 residues. CDR1 and CDR2 (germline): LNHDA, SQIVND (reference sequence). DNA of the CDR3: TGTGCCAGTAGTAGAGGACAGGGTACTGAAGCTTTCTTT. Protein: CASSRGQGTEAFF.

V and J are TRBV5-1 and TRBJ1-1; D is possibly TRBD1 (6 bases). The V gene's germline CDR1 is SGHRS and CDR2 YFSETQ. The length of the CDR3 is 17 residues. Deletions cut 6 bases from V and 0 bases from J, with 21 bases between. The CDR3 DNA reads TGCGCCAGCAAAGTTGGGTTTACAGGGCCTGTGAACACTGAAGCTTTCTTT. Protein: CASKVGFTGPVNTEAFF.

V and J are TRBV27 and TRBJ1-2; tentative D call: TRBD1 (5 bases). This CDR3 has 13 residues. Per the germline V gene, CDR1 is MNHEY and CDR2 is SMNVEV (reference sequence). V was shortened by 2 bases and J by 4 bases, with 8 bases between the two germline ends. The CDR3 here is CASSLQGFYGYTF. CDR3 in DNA: TGTGCCAGCAGTTTACAGGGTTTCTATGGCTACACCTTC.

In its sample, this clone was seen a few times. The rearrangement joins TRBV15 to TRBJ2-5; a possible D gene is TRBD1 (5 bases). V was pared by 1 base and J by 0 bases, with 9 bases between. This CDR3 is 15 amino acids long. Per germline, CDR1 LNHNV and CDR2 YYDKDF (reference sequence). The CDR3 loop is CATSRAAGYQETQYF. The DNA for the CDR3 is TGTGCCACCAGCAGAGCGGCAGGGTACCAAGAGACCCAGTACTTC.

The chain joins TRBV7-8 to TRBJ1-2; 8 bases agree with TRBD1. CDR3 length: 13 amino acids. V was clipped by 5 bases and J by 7 bases; unmatched bases: 6. The V gene's germline CDR1 is SGHVS and CDR2 FQNEAQ. This CDR3 reads CASSPGQGSGYTF. The CDR3 region has the DNA TGTGCCAGCAGCCCAGGACAGGGATCTGGCTACACCTTC.

The genes are TRBV11-2 and TRBJ1-5; maybe TRBD1 (6 bases). This CDR3 has 14 amino acids. Germline V gives CDR1 SGHAT, CDR2 FQNNGV. V lost 3 bases and J lost 3, with 9 bases in between. This CDR3 reads CASSFTGPNQPQHF. CDR3 in DNA: TGTGCCAGCAGCTTCACAGGGCCCAATCAGCCCCAGCATTTT. Filled out from reference TRBV11-2 and TRBJ1-5, the complete variable domain reads EAGVAQSPRYKIIEKRQSVAFWCNPISGHATLYWYQQILGQGPKLLIQFQNNGVVDDSQLPKDRFSAERLKGVDSTLKIQPAKLEDSAVYLCASSFTGPNQPQHFGDGTRLSIL.

The rearrangement uses TRBV7-6 and TRBJ2-2; D possibly corresponds to TRBD2 (6 bases). V shed 1 base and J shed 6 bases, with 12 bases lying between them. The CDR3 is made up of 15 amino acids. Germline CDR1 and CDR2: SGHVS and FNYEAQ. The CDR3 loop is CASSLGSGEPGELFF. The CDR3 DNA reads as TGTGCCAGCAGCTTAGGCTCGGGGGAACCCGGGGAGCTGTTTTTT.

The rearrangement joins TRBV30 to TRBJ1-5; 7 nucleotides line up with TRBD1. The CDR3 has 12 residues. V lost 5 bases and J lost 7; bases outside the gene matches: 5. Germline assignment: CDR1 GTSNPN and CDR2 SVGIG (reference sequence). The CDR3 protein is CAWDRDQQPQHF. For the CDR3, the DNA is TGTGCCTGGGACAGGGATCAACAGCCCCAGCATTTT.

J is TRBJ2-7 and V is TRBV29-1; D gene unclear. Between the trimmed V and J ends, which lost 6 bases and 2 bases, there was a span of 17 bases. The CDR3 has 14 amino acids. Per the germline V gene, CDR1 is SQVTM and CDR2 is ANQGSEA. The CDR3 bases are TGCAGCGTGTCGGGTCCCCAAAGCCCCTACGAGCAGTACTTC. Translated: CSVSGPQSPYEQYF.

The CDR3 region is CASSIDLSNEQFF. The DNA of the CDR3 is TGTGCCAGTAGTATAGATCTATCAAATGAGCAGTTCTTC. The chain combines TRBV19 with TRBJ2-1; unclear D gene. V lost 0 bases and J 7 bases, leaving 7 bases between the germline ends. The germline gives CDR1 LNHDA, CDR2 SQIVND (reference sequence). The CDR3 is 13 residues long. The full variable domain, rest sourced from reference TRBV19 and TRBJ2-1, is DGGITQSPKYLFRKEGQNVTLSCEQNLNHDAMYWYRQDPGQGLRLIYYSQIVNDFQKGDIAEGYSVSREKKESFPLTVTSAQKNPTAFYLCASSIDLSNEQFFGPGTRLTVL.

The chain joins TRBV2 to TRBJ1-1; possible D gene TRBD1, 6 bases. Germline-derived CDR1 and CDR2 are SNHLY and FYNNEI. Trimming removed 11 bases at V and 3 bases at J, with 7 bases between. CDR3 length: 10 amino acids. The CDR3 is CAEGDTEAFF. DNA of the CDR3: TGTGCCGAGGGGGACACTGAAGCTTTCTTT.

A note on this clone: One end of the junction varies from germline; a read error may be responsible. The J gene is TRBJ1-5, the V gene TRBV28; D is uncertain. This CDR3 is 15 amino acids long. Germline-derived CDR1 and CDR2 are MDHEN and SYDVKM. CDR3 amino acids: CASSIGGSKRYGPNF. The CDR3 DNA reads as TGTGCCAGCAGCATAGGAGGCTCCAAAAGGTATGGGCCAAACTTT.

This CDR3 is CASSLTDTQYF. The DNA of the CDR3 is TGTGCCAGTAGTCTAACAGATACGCAGTATTTT. V gene TRBV19 combines with J gene TRBJ2-3, with no clear D. V shed 5 bases and J shed 3 bases, with 3 bases lying between them. The CDR3 has 11 residues. Germline V lookup: CDR1 LNHDA, CDR2 SQIVND (reference sequence). The entire variable domain, with the rest obtained from reference TRBV19 and TRBJ2-3, is as follows: DGGITQSPKYLFRKEGQNVTLSCEQNLNHDAMYWYRQDPGQGLRLIYYSQIVNDFQKGDIAEGYSVSREKKESFPLTVTSAQKNPTAFYLCASSLTDTQYFGPGTRLTVL.

V and J are TRBV7-9 and TRBJ2-7; TRBD2 matches 11 bases. The CDR3 is made up of 15 amino acids. The germline V gene has CDR1 SEHNR and CDR2 FQNEAQ (reference sequence). V shed 5 bases and J 4 bases; nucleotides not matched to a gene: 7. The CDR3 protein is CASSRTSGLRYEQYF. DNA of the CDR3: TGTGCCAGCAGCCGGACTAGCGGGCTACGTTACGAGCAGTACTTC.

V is TRBV5-5 and J is TRBJ2-6; the D is unclear. Trimming stripped 4 bases from V and 0 bases from J, with 14 bases between. This CDR3 has 17 amino acids. The germline V gene encodes CDR1 SGHKS and CDR2 YYEKEE (reference sequence). The CDR3 DNA reads as TGTGCCAGCAGCCTGTTGAGCCCCTCCTCTGGGGCCAACGTCCTGACTTTC. It is translated as CASSLLSPSSGANVLTF.

The chain carries TRBV28 and TRBJ2-7; D is perhaps TRBD2 (6 bases). The CDR3 contains 12 residues. Germline V gene data show CDR1 as MDHEN and CDR2 as SYDVKM. Trimming left V 2 bases short and J 4 bases short, with 6 bases between. Here the CDR3 reads CASSLAGYEQYF. The DNA for the CDR3 is TGTGCCAGCAGTTTAGCGGGGTACGAGCAGTACTTC.

This chain connects TRBV27 to TRBJ2-5; tentatively, D is TRBD1 (5 bases). Looked up from germline, CDR1 is MNHEY and CDR2 is SMNVEV (reference sequence). V shed 7 bases and J shed 5 bases, with 17 bases lying between them. The CDR3 contains 14 residues. CDR3 in amino acids: CASTRQGPRETQYF. The CDR3 DNA reads as TGTGCCAGCACGCGGCAGGGCCCCCGGGAGACCCAGTACTTC.

With regard to this clone: Other nucleotide sequences in the sample specify the same CDR3. The rearrangement joins TRBV28 to TRBJ1-2; D unresolved. The length of the CDR3 is 12 residues. In germline, CDR1 is MDHEN, CDR2 SYDVKM. The V end lost 3 bases, the J end lost 8 bases, and 10 bases lay between the germline ends. The CDR3 DNA reads TGTGCCAGCAGTTTGCGAGGGTACGGCTACACCTTC. Protein sequence: CASSLRGYGYTF.

V and J are TRBV2 and TRBJ2-3, with 7 bases fitting TRBD1. The CDR3 totals 14 residues. After removal of 5 bases from V and 2 bases from J, the junction contained 4 bases not matched to a gene. CDR1 is SNHLY and CDR2 is FYNNEI in the germline V gene. In nucleotides, the CDR3 is TGTGCCAGCAGTCGGGACAGTTCCACAGATACGCAGTATTTT. Amino acids: CASSRDSSTDTQYF.

This rearrangement joins TRBV14 to TRBJ2-7; D gene ambiguous. This CDR3 is 13 amino acids long. With 4 bases removed from V and 2 bases from J, the gap between germline ends came to 9 bases. Germline V CDR1 and CDR2: SGHDN, FVKESK. CDR3: CASSLVHPYEQYF. CDR3 DNA: TGTGCCAGCAGCCTCGTACACCCCTACGAGCAGTACTTC. Filled out from reference TRBV14 and TRBJ2-7, the complete variable domain reads EAGVTQFPSHSVIEKGQTVTLRCDPISGHDNLYWYRRVMGKEIKFLLHFVKESKQDESGMPNNRFLAERTGGTYSTLKVQPAELEDSGVYFCASSLVHPYEQYFGPGTRLTVT.